Listed below are T cell receptor beta chains from one sample, sequenced in a study of T cell responses to AZD1222 COVID-19 vaccine. Measured with immunoSEQ multiplex PCR; TCRdb has only the in-frame clones, and not every one. The data hold about 150,000 clones, with nearly 95% observed a single time. The material sequenced was peripheral blood, taken on day 0 of AZD1222 vaccination. Receptors were obtained from an adult in good health. Both conserved end residues are part of each CDR3. Fields, in order: D gene, clone size, J gene, V gene, CDR3 DNA, CDR3 protein. The D gene is left open where the match is weak. Only some rows state a clone size, as once, few, many or a class for expanded clones.

>TRBD1|NA|TRBJ1-1|TRBV18
TGTGCCAGCTCCCCAGGGGGTAAGAAAGGGACAGGAGCTTTCTTT
CASSPGGKKGTGAFF
>TRBD2|NA|TRBJ2-1|TRBV7-9
TGTGCCAGCACGTCCTTACCGACTAGCGGGAATGAGCAGTTCTTC
CASTSLPTSGNEQFF
>NA|once|TRBJ1-5|TRBV18
TGTGCCAGCTCCGGGGCAGAGGGGGGGCATCAGCCCCAGCATTTT
CASSGAEGGHQPQHF
>NA|NA|TRBJ2-7|TRBV7-9
TGTGCCAGCAGCTTAGACAGGTGGGCCGTCTCATCCTACGAGCAGTACTTC
CASSLDRWAVSSYEQYF
>NA|NA|TRBJ2-3|TRBV3-1/TRBV3-2
TGTGCCAGCAGCCAAGCGGGAACAGATACGCAGTATTTT
CASSQAGTDTQYF
>TRBD2|once|TRBJ2-3|TRBV6-2/TRBV6-3
TGTGCCAGCAGTGACGGACTAGCGGGAGGGCCGAGGCGGACAGATACGCAGTATTTT
CASSDGLAGGPRRTDTQYF
>NA|NA|TRBJ2-1|TRBV6-5
TGTGCCAGCAGAGACGCAAGCGGGTACAATGAGCAGTTCTTC
CASRDASGYNEQFF
>TRBD2|NA|TRBJ2-5|TRBV3-1/TRBV3-2
TGTGCCAGCAGCCCTAGCGGGAGAGACCAAGAGACCCAGTACTTC
CASSPSGRDQETQYF
>TRBD1|NA|TRBJ2-7|TRBV6-5
TGTGCCAGCAGTCAGGGACAGTCCTACGAGCAGTACTTC
CASSQGQSYEQYF
>TRBD2|NA|TRBJ2-7|TRBV2
TGTGCCAGCAGTGATATGGCTAGCGGGAATTACGAGCAGTACTTC
CASSDMASGNYEQYF
>TRBD2|once|TRBJ2-7|TRBV28
TGTGCCAGCTTTTCAGGACTAGCCTACGAGCAGTACTTC
CASFSGLAYEQYF
>NA|NA|TRBJ1-5|TRBV2
TGTGCCAGCAGTGTACCCTCGACAGGCGAGAGCAATCAGCCCCAGCATTTT
CASSVPSTGESNQPQHF
>NA|NA|TRBJ1-3|TRBV6-8
TGTGCCAGCACTTACGAGAATATGCAGGGTAATGGAAACACCATATATTTT
CASTYENMQGNGNTIYF
>TRBD2|NA|TRBJ2-7|TRBV7-8
TGTGCCAGCAGCTTGGGGCGGGAGGGGCTCTACGAGCAGTACTTC
CASSLGREGLYEQYF
>TRBD1|NA|TRBJ1-2|TRBV11-2
TGTGCCAGCAGCTTGGGACAGCCTGACTATGGCTACACCTTC
CASSLGQPDYGYTF
>TRBD1|few|TRBJ2-7|TRBV5-1
TGCGCCAGCAGCCCCACCGGGACAGCGGACTACGAGCAGTACTTC
CASSPTGTADYEQYF
>NA|NA|TRBJ1-1|TRBV29-1
TGCAGCGTGGGGGCGGATTACCCCCCTGAAGCTTTCTTT
CSVGADYPPEAFF
>TRBD1|NA|TRBJ1-6|TRBV28
TGTGCCAGCAACCCCCTACCGGGACAGGACTTCTATAATTCACCCCTCCACTTT
CASNPLPGQDFYNSPLHF
>NA|NA|TRBJ1-4|TRBV2
TGTGCCAGCAGCTACAGGGCCCCGACTAATGAAAAACTGTTTTTT
CASSYRAPTNEKLFF
>NA|NA|TRBJ1-3|TRBV25-1
TGTGCCAGCAGTCCGGACAGCTCTGGAAACACCATATATTTT
CASSPDSSGNTIYF
>NA|NA|TRBJ2-2|TRBV19
TGTGCCAGTAGTAACCTCCTGCGGGATCCCGGGGAGCTGTTTTTT
CASSNLLRDPGELFF
>NA|NA|TRBJ1-3|TRBV20-1
TGCAGTGCTAGAGATTCAAACACCATATATTTT
CSARDSNTIYF
>NA|few|TRBJ2-7|TRBV19
TGTGCCAGTACCACAGGGATCCGGTACGAGCAGTACTTC
CASTTGIRYEQYF
>NA|NA|TRBJ1-2|TRBV6-1
TGTGCCAGCAGTGTATTGGCAGGGATGCGCAACTATGGCTACACCTTC
CASSVLAGMRNYGYTF
>NA|NA|TRBJ2-7|TRBV21-1
TGTGCCAGCAGCAAAGGCTCCCCAGGGGGGAAGTACGAGCAGTACTTC
CASSKGSPGGKYEQYF
>NA|NA|TRBJ2-1|TRBV7-3
TGTGCCAGCAGCCTGAGGGGTGGGGTAGATAATGAGCAGTTCTTC
CASSLRGGVDNEQFF
>TRBD1|NA|TRBJ1-1|TRBV29-1
TGCAGCGTGGGGACAGGAACACTTAACACTGAAGCTTTCTTT
CSVGTGTLNTEAFF
>TRBD1|NA|TRBJ2-7|TRBV7-6
TGTGCCAGCAGCTTAAAAGTGACAGGGGACACCTACGAGCAGTACTTC
CASSLKVTGDTYEQYF
>NA|NA|TRBJ1-3|TRBV29-1
TGCAGCGTTGAAGTGGGACAAAGCTCTGGAAACACCATATATTTT
CSVEVGQSSGNTIYF
>NA|NA|TRBJ2-7|TRBV9
TGTGCCAGCAGCGCGAGCGACAGCCCCTCCTACGAGCAGTACTTC
CASSASDSPSYEQYF
>NA|once|TRBJ1-5|TRBV20-1
TGCAGTGCTAGTGTAGGGTCGAGGGGATCTCAGCCCCAGCATTTT
CSASVGSRGSQPQHF
>NA|once|TRBJ2-3|TRBV24-1
TGTGCCACCGCCTCTGTGTCGGACCTCACAGATACGCAGTATTTT
CATASVSDLTDTQYF
>NA|NA|TRBJ1-2|TRBV10-3
TGTGCCGAGACTTATGGCTACACCTTC
CAETYGYTF
>NA|NA|TRBJ1-2|TRBV19
TGTGCCAGTAGTATCCTAGGACAGAACTATGGCTACACCTTC
CASSILGQNYGYTF